This TCR beta chain was profiled in a study of blood T cell repertoires in COVID-19. Study background: COVID-19 samples collected from the United States, Italy and Spain covered acute and convalescent phases. From T cells, B-cell-depleted T cells, or PBMCs came the material, which was cDNA or gDNA.

Per the germline V gene, CDR1 is SQVTM and CDR2 is ANQGSEA. The CDR3 runs 12 residues. J gave up 4 bases and V 4 bases, and 1 base lay outside the gene matches. Original data processing: Cell counts per sample came from amplifying reference gene primers. Measured with immunoSEQ multiplex PCR; TCRdb has only the in-frame clones, and not every one. The DNA gave D and trimming, while V, J and clone size come from that table. The table has fewer than 3,000 clones, roughly 87% seen once; the top ten hold around a sixth. The sequence was obtained from a man aged 65 to 79 with active COVID-19. The sequenced material came from peripheral blood. The rearrangement links TRBV29-1 to TRBJ1-5, with 7 nucleotides matching TRBD1. The CDR3 DNA is TGCAGCGTTGGGACAGGTAATCAGCCCCAGCATTTT. This encodes CSVGTGNQPQHF.